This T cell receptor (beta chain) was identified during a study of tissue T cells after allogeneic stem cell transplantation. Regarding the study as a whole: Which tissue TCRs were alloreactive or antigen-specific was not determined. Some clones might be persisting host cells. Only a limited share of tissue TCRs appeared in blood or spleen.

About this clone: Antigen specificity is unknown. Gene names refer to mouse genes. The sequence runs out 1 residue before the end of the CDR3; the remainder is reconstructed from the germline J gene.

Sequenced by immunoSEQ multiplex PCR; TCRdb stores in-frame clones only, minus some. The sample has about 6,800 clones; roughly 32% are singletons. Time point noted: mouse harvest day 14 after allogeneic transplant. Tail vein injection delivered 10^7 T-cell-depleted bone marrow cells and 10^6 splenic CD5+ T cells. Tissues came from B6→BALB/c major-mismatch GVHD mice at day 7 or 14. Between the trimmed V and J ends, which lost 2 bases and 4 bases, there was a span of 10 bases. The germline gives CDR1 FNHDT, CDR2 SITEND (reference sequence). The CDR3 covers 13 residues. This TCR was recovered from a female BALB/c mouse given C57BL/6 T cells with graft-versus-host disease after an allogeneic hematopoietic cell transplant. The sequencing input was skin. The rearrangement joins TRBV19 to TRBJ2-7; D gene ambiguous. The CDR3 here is CASSIGRKYEQYF. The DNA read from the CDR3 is TGTGCCAGCAGTATTGGCAGAAAATATGAACAGTAC.